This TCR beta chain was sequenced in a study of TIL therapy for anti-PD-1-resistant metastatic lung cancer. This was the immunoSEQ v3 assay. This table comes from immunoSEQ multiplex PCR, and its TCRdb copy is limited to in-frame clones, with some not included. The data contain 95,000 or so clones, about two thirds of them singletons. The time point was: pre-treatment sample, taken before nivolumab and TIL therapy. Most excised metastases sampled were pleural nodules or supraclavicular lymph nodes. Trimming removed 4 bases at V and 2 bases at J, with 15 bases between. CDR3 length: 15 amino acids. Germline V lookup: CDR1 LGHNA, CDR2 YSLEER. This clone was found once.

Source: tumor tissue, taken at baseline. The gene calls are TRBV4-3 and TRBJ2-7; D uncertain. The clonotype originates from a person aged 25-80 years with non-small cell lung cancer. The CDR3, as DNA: TGCGCCAGCAGCCCCCCTCGCAGGTCGACCTACGAGCAGTACTTC. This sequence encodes CASSPPRRSTYEQYF.